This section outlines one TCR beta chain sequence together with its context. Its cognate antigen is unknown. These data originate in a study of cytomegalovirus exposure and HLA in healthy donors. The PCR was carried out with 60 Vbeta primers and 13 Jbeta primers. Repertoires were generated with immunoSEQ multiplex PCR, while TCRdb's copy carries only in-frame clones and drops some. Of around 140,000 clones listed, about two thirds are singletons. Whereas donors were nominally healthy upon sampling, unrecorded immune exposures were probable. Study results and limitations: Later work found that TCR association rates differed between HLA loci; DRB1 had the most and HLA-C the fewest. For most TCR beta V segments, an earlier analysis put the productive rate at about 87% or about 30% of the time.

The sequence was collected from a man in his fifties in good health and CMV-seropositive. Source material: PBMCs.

The CDR3 loop is CASSLSGVGQGATKNIQYF. The CDR3 DNA is TGTGCCAGCAGTTTATCTGGGGTGGGACAGGGGGCGACCAAAAACATTCAGTACTTC. V and J are TRBV27 and TRBJ2-4; 12 nucleotides match TRBD1. Trimming cost V 0 bases and J 2 bases; bases outside gene matches: 8. The CDR3 extends over 19 amino acids. CDR1 is MNHEY, CDR2 SMNVEV, per germline (reference sequence).